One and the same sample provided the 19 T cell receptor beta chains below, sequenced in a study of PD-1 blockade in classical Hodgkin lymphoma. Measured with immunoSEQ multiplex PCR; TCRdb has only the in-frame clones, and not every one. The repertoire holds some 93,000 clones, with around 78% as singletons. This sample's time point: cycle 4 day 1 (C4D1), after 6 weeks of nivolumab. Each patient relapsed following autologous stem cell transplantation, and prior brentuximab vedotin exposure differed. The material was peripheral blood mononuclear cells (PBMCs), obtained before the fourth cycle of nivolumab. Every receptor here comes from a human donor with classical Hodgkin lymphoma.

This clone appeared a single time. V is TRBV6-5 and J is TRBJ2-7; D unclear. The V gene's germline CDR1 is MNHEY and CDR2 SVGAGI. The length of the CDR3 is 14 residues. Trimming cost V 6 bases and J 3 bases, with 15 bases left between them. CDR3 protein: CASSPWAADYEQYF. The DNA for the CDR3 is TGTGCCAGCAGCCCCTGGGCAGCTGACTACGAGCAGTACTTC.

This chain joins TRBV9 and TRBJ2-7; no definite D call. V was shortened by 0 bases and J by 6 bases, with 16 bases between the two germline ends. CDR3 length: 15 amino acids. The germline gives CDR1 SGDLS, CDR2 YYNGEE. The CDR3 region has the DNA TGTGCCAGCAGCGTAGACTACGTGGCTTTACGCGAGCAGTACTTC. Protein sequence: CASSVDYVALREQYF.

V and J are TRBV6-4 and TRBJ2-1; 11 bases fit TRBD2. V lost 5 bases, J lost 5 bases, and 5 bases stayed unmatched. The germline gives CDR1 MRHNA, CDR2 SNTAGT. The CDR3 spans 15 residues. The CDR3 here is CASSRRLAGNNEQFF. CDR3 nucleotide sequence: TGTGCCAGCAGTCGAAGACTAGCGGGAAACAATGAGCAGTTCTTC.

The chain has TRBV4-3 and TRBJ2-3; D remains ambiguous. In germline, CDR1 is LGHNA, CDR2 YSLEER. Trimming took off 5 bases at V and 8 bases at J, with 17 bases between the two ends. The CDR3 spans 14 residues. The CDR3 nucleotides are TGCGCCAGCAGCGAAGCAGGATTCGGCGGTACGCAGTATTTT. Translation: CASSEAGFGGTQYF.

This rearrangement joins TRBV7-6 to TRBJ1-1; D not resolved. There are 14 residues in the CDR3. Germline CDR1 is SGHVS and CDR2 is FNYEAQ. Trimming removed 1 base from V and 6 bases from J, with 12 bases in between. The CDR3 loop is CASSLGTPRAEAFF. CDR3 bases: TGTGCCAGCAGCTTAGGGACCCCGAGGGCTGAAGCTTTCTTT.

The CDR3 loop is CASSLRQGPTDTQYF. DNA for the CDR3: TGTGCCAGCAGTTTGCGGCAGGGGCCGACAGATACGCAGTATTTT. The rearrangement joins TRBV28 to TRBJ2-3; weak D call: TRBD1 (6 bases). Looked up from germline, CDR1 is MDHEN and CDR2 is SYDVKM. V gave up 3 bases and J gave up 3 bases, with 13 bases separating them. The CDR3 loop spans 15 amino acids.

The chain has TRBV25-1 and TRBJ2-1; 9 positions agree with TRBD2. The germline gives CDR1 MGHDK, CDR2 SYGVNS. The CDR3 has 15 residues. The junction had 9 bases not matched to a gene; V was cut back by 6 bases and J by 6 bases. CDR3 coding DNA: TGTGCCAGCAGAGCTAGCGGGGTGGGGGGCAATGAGCAGTTCTTC. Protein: CASRASGVGGNEQFF.

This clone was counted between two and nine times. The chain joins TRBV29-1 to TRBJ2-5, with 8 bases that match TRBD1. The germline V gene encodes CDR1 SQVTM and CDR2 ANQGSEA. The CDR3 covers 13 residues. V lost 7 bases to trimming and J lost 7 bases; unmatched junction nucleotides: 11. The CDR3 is CSDVDRVFGTQYF. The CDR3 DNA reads TGCAGCGACGTGGACAGGGTCTTTGGGACCCAGTACTTC. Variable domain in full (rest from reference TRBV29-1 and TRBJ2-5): SAVISQKPSRDICQRGTSLTIQCQVDSQVTMMFWYRQQPGQSLTLIATANQGSEATYESGFVIDKFPISRPNLTFSTLTVSNMSPEDSSIYLCSDVDRVFGTQYFGPGTRLLVL.

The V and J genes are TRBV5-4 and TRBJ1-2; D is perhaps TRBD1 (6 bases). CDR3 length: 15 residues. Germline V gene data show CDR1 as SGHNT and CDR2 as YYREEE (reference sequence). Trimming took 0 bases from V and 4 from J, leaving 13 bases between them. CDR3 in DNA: TGTGCCAGCAGCTTGGGACAGGTTGGTAGCTATGGCTACACCTTC. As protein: CASSLGQVGSYGYTF. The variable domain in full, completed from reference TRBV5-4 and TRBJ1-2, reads ETGVTQSPTHLIKTRGQQVTLRCSSQSGHNTVSWYQQALGQGPQFIFQYYREEENGRGNFPPRFSGLQFPNYSSELNVNALELDDSALYLCASSLGQVGSYGYTFGSGTRLTVV.

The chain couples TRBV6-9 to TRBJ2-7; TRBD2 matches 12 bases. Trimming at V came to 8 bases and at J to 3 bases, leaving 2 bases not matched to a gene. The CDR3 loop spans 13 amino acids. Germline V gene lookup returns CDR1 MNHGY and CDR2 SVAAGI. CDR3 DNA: TGTGCCAGCCTGACTAGCGGGAGCTACGAGCAGTACTTC. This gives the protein CASLTSGSYEQYF.

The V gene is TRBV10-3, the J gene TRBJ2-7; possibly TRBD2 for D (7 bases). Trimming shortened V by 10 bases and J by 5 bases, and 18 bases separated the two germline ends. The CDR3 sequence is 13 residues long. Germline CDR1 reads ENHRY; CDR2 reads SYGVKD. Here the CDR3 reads CASSPGGGDEQYF. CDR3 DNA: TGTGCCAGCAGCCCAGGCGGGGGCGACGAGCAGTACTTC.

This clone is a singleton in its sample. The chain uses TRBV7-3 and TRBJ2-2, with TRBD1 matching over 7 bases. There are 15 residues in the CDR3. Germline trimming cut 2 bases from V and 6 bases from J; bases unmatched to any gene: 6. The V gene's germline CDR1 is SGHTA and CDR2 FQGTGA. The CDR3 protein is CASSLSTGAPGELFF. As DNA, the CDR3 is TGTGCCAGCAGCTTATCCACAGGGGCCCCCGGGGAGCTGTTTTTT.

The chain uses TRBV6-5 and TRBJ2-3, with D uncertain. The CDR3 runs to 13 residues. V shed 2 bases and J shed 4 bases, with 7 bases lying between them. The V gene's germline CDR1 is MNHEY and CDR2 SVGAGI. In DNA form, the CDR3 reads TGTGCCAGCAGTTACGGTGGCTCAGATACGCAGTATTTT. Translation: CASSYGGSDTQYF.

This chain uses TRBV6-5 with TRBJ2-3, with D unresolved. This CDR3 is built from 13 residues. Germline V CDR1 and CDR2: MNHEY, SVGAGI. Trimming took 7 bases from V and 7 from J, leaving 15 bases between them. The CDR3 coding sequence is TGTGCCAGCAACCCATCTGCTGGTAATACGCAGTATTTT. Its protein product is CASNPSAGNTQYF.

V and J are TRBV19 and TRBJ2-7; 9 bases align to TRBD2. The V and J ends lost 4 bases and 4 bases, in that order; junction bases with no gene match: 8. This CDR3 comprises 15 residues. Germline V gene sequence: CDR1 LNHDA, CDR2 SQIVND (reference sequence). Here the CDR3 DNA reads TGTGCCAGTAGTAGAGTAGCGGGAGTCGGATACGAGCAGTACTTC. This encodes CASSRVAGVGYEQYF.

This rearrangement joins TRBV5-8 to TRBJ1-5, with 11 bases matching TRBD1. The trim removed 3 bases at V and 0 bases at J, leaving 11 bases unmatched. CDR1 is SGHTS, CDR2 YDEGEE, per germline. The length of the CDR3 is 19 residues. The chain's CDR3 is CASSSEGQGAAYSNQPQHF. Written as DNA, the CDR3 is TGTGCCAGCAGCTCGGAAGGACAGGGGGCCGCATATAGCAATCAGCCCCAGCATTTT.

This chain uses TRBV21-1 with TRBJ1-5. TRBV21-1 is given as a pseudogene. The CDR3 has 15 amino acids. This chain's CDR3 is CASSKVTGRDQPQHF. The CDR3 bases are TGTGCCAGCAGCAAAGTCACAGGGAGGGATCAGCCCCAGCATTTT.

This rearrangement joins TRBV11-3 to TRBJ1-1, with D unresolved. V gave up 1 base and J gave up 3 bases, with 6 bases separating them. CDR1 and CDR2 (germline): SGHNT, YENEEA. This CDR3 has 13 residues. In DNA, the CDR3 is TGTGCCAGCAGCTTAGTCAAAGACACTGAAGCTTTCTTT. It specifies CASSLVKDTEAFF.

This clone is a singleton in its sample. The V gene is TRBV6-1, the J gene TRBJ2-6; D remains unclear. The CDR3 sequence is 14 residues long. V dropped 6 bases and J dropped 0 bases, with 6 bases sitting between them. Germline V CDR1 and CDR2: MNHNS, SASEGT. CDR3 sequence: CASRDPSGANVLTF. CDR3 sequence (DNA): TGTGCCAGCAGGGACCCCTCTGGGGCCAACGTCCTGACTTTC.